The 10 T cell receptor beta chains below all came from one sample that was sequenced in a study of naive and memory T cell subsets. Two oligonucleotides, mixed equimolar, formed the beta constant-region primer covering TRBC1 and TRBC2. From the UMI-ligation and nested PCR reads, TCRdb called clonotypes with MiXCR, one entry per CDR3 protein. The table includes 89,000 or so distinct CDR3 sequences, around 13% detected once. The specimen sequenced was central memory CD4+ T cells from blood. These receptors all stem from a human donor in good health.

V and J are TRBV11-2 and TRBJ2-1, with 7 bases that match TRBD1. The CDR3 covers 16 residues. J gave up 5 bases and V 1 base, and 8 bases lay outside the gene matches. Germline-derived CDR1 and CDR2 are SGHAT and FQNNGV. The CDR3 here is CASSLGATGLDNEQFF. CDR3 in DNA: TGTGCCAGCAGCTTAGGGGCGACAGGGTTAGACAATGAGCAGTTCTTC.

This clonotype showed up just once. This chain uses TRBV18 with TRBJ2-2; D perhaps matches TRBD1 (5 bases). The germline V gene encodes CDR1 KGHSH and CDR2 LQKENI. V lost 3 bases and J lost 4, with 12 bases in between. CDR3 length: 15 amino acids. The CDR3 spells CASSPRAGLTGELFF. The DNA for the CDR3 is TGTGCCAGCTCACCCAGGGCAGGCCTCACCGGGGAGCTGTTTTTT.

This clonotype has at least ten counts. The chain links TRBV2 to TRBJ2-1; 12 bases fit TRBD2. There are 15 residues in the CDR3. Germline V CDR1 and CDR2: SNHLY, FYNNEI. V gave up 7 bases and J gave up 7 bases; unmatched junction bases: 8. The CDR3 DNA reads TGTGCCAGCATCCGGGATGGACTAGCGGGAAATGAGCAGTTCTTC. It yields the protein CASIRDGLAGNEQFF.

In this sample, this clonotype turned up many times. This CDR3 is CASTPEYEQYF. In DNA form, the CDR3 reads TGTGCCAGCACACCCGAGTACGAGCAGTACTTC. The chain links TRBV6-1 to TRBJ2-7; no clear D gene. This CDR3 spans 11 amino acids. V dropped 7 bases and J dropped 4 bases, with 8 bases sitting between them. Germline CDR1 and CDR2: MNHNS and SASEGT.

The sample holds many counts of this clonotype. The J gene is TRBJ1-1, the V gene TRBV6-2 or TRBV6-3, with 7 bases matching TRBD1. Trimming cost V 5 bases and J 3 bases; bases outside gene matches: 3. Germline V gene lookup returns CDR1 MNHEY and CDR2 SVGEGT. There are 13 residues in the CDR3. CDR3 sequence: CASSLDRDTEAFF. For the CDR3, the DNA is TGTGCCAGCAGTCTTGACAGGGACACTGAAGCTTTCTTT.

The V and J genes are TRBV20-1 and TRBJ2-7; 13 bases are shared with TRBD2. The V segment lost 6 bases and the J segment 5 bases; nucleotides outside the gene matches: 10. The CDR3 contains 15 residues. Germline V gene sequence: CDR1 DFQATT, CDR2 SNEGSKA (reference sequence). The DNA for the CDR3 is TGCAGTGCCCTACTAGCGGGAGGGTCCATTAACGAGCAGTACTTC. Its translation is CSALLAGGSINEQYF.

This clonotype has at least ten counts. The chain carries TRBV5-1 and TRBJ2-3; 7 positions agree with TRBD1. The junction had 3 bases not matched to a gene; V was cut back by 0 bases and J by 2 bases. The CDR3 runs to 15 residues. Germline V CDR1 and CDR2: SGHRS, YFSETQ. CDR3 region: CASSLGDRLTDTQYF. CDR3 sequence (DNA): TGCGCCAGCAGCTTGGGGGACAGACTCACAGATACGCAGTATTTT.

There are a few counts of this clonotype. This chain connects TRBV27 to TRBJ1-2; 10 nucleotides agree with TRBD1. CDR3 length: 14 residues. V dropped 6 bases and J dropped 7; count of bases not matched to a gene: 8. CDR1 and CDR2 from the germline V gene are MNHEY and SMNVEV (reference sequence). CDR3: CASSPDRGRTGYTF. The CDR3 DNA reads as TGTGCCAGCAGCCCTGACAGGGGGCGAACTGGCTACACCTTC.

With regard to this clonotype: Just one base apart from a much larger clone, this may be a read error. CDR3 sequence (DNA): TGTGCCTGCAGCTTTGGGTTGCGGGAGGTTTATACGCAGTATTTT. Protein sequence: CACSFGLREVYTQYF. V gene TRBV11-2 combines with J gene TRBJ2-3; 8 nucleotides match TRBD2. Germline CDR1 reads SGHAT; CDR2 reads FQNNGV. The CDR3 runs to 15 residues.

The CDR3 nucleotides are TGCAGCAGCCGGACAGGGGCGGGAGATACGCAGTATTTT. Its translation is CSSRTGAGDTQYF. The chain employs TRBV29-1 and TRBJ2-3; 9 bases match TRBD1. The CDR3 consists of 13 residues. CDR1 is SQVTM and CDR2 is ANQGSEA in the germline V gene. Germline trimming cut 8 bases from V and 5 bases from J; bases unmatched to any gene: 8.